This is a list of T cell receptor beta chains from one sample in a study of shared clonotypes between healthy human individuals. Profiling relied on immunoSEQ multiplex PCR, and the TCRdb table lists in-frame clones only, not all of them. The sample shows around 2.1 million clones, approximately 94% of them seen only once. The sequenced material came from naive CD8+ T cells from PBMCs. The origin of the receptors is a man younger than 35 in good health. Some clones in this sample may be carry-over from other donors' samples. The CDR3 runs from the conserved cysteine through the conserved F or W. A D gene is named only where the DNA matches it firmly.

length	D	V	J	CDR3
11	NA	TRBV20-1	TRBJ1-2	CSARQEDGYTF
16	TRBD1	TRBV27	TRBJ2-5	CASSLFGRDRGETQYF
15	TRBD2	TRBV7-7	TRBJ2-1	CASSLWWGLDNEQFF
14	TRBD2	TRBV5-6	TRBJ2-7	CASSYSGSTYEQYF
14	TRBD1	TRBV6-5	TRBJ2-3	CASRPPGQGRWAYF
19	TRBD2	TRBV5-1	TRBJ2-3	CASSLALAGLLTSTDTQYF
12	NA	TRBV9	TRBJ1-1	CASSVVGGEAFF
16	NA	TRBV28	TRBJ2-5	CASSTQPGHSRETQYF
21	TRBD1	TRBV14	TRBJ2-6	CASSQAYLEGGVNPGANVLTF
14	NA	TRBV9	TRBJ1-1	CASSVGRDDTEAFF
18	TRBD2	TRBV5-1	TRBJ2-2	CASSLAGIAGVRTGELFF
13	NA	TRBV7-7	TRBJ2-1	CASSPLVYNEQFF
14	TRBD2	TRBV6-5	TRBJ2-7	CASSYDGGAYEQYF
15	TRBD1	TRBV28	TRBJ2-3	CASSDRDRGPDTQYF
17	NA	TRBV15	TRBJ2-6	CATSGLDSASGANVLTF
19	NA	TRBV7-9	TRBJ2-6	CASSYRRGTPYSGANVLTF
16	NA	TRBV4-2	TRBJ2-2	CASSQGLARGPGELFF
11	TRBD1	TRBV29-1	TRBJ1-1	CSVEGGGEAFF
14	TRBD2	TRBV27	TRBJ2-2	CASKLAANTGELFF
14	NA	TRBV10-3	TRBJ1-1	CAISETQGNTEAFF
14	NA	TRBV7-9	TRBJ2-7	CASSGAGYSYEQYF
15	NA	TRBV28	TRBJ1-4	CASSPLFGGYEKLFF
14	NA	TRBV7-2	TRBJ1-1	CASSPTGVINGAFF
13	NA	TRBV30	TRBJ2-3	CAWSDRLSDTQYF
14	TRBD2	TRBV6-5	TRBJ2-7	CASRDGGGSYEQYF
17	NA	TRBV10-3	TRBJ2-3	CAISESFGGGSGVTQYF
14	TRBD2	TRBV30	TRBJ2-7	CAWSELAGAYEQYF
16	TRBD1	TRBV4-1	TRBJ2-7	CASSQDQRGRTYEQYF
13	NA	TRBV5-6	TRBJ2-1	CASSFRTSNEQFF
19	NA	TRBV27	TRBJ1-2	CASSPRPQLTEQANYGYTF
15	NA	TRBV28	TRBJ2-5	CASSTGTDFGKTQYF
14	NA	TRBV6-4	TRBJ2-1	CASRLTGLDPKQFF
17	TRBD2	TRBV7-2	TRBJ2-7	CASSLSSGLAGTYEQYF
15	TRBD1	TRBV6-5	TRBJ2-7	CASTSSTGTGGEQYF
15	TRBD1	TRBV5-5	TRBJ1-5	CASSPRVRGDQPQHF
18	TRBD1	TRBV19	TRBJ1-5	CASSTPQGAVGADQPQHF
11	NA	TRBV11-2	TRBJ1-3	CASGSGNTIYF
14	NA	TRBV27	TRBJ2-5	CASKKQGPQETQYF
14	TRBD1	TRBV19	TRBJ2-7	CASSLTGTAYEQYF
16	NA	TRBV27	TRBJ2-5	CASSQTGQGGAETQYF
14	TRBD2	TRBV27	TRBJ2-3	CASSFGRVSDTQYF
13	NA	TRBV5-1	TRBJ2-5	CASSSRLQETQYF
13	NA	TRBV13	TRBJ2-7	CASSESTEAQQYF